The next 18 T cell receptor beta chains were all read from a single sample in a study of blood T cell repertoires in COVID-19. Sequencing used immunoSEQ multiplex PCR; TCRdb keeps in-frame clones, though not all of them. The sample includes approximately 200,000 clones, about 80% of them seen just once. The sequencing input was peripheral blood. The receptor source for this set is a woman in her sixties or seventies with acute or convalescent COVID-19.

The chain is built from TRBV7-8 and TRBJ2-3; D is uncertain. Trimming removed 2 bases from V and 1 base from J, with 22 bases in between. Per germline, CDR1 SGHVS and CDR2 FQNEAQ. This CDR3 is built from 19 residues. The CDR3 loop reads CASSLTPSINQGGTDTQYF. The CDR3 region has the DNA TGTGCCAGCAGCTTAACCCCCTCCATTAATCAAGGAGGCACAGATACGCAGTATTTT.

The chain joins TRBV19 to TRBJ1-2; D might be TRBD1 (6 bases). The CDR3 is made up of 15 amino acids. Trimming removed 4 bases at V and 4 bases at J, with 16 bases between. Germline CDR1 LNHDA, CDR2 SQIVND (reference sequence). The chain's CDR3 is CASSRGTINLYGYTF. The CDR3 bases are TGTGCCAGTAGTAGGGGGACAATTAACCTCTATGGCTACACCTTC.

The gene calls are TRBV18 and TRBJ2-7; weak D call: TRBD1 (5 bases). CDR1 KGHSH and CDR2 LQKENI come from the germline V gene. V shed 4 bases and J shed 6 bases, with 13 bases lying between them. The CDR3 extends over 13 amino acids. The CDR3 protein is CASSQGPLGEQYF. The CDR3 DNA is TGTGCCAGCTCACAGGGGCCCCTGGGCGAGCAGTACTTC. Looking up the rest from reference TRBV18 and TRBJ2-7 gives the full variable domain: NAGVMQNPRHLVRRRGQEARLRCSPMKGHSHVYWYRQLPEEGLKFMVYLQKENIIDESGMPKERFSAEFPKEGPSILRIQQVVRGDSAAYFCASSQGPLGEQYFGPGTRLTVT.

This clone was recorded only once. The chain couples TRBV2 to TRBJ1-2; the match to TRBD1 covers 12 bases. CDR3 length: 17 residues. V lost 6 bases to trimming and J lost 2 bases; unmatched junction nucleotides: 10. Per the germline V gene, CDR1 is SNHLY and CDR2 is FYNNEI. The CDR3 spells CASSQTGTGGLNYGYTF. In nucleotides, the CDR3 is TGTGCCAGCAGCCAAACCGGGACAGGGGGCCTCAACTATGGCTACACCTTC. The variable domain in full, with the rest retrieved from reference TRBV2 and TRBJ1-2, is EPEVTQTPSHQVTQMGQEVILRCVPISNHLYFYWYRQILGQKVEFLVSFYNNEISEKSEIFDDQFSVERPDGSNFTLKIRSTKLEDSAMYFCASSQTGTGGLNYGYTFGSGTRLTVV.

The chain links TRBV19 to TRBJ2-1; possible D gene TRBD2, 7 bases. The CDR3 spans 15 residues. Germline CDR1 LNHDA, CDR2 SQIVND (reference sequence). Trimming took off 5 bases at V and 6 bases at J, with 17 bases between the two ends. The CDR3 spells CASSPLSGGFNEQFF. CDR3 nucleotide sequence: TGTGCCAGTAGTCCACTTTCGGGGGGCTTCAATGAGCAGTTCTTC.

This clone was picked up one time. The chain carries TRBV7-8 and TRBJ2-2; the match to TRBD2 covers 8 bases. The CDR3 runs to 15 residues. With 5 bases clipped from V and 2 bases from J, the junction kept 4 bases outside the gene matches. Germline loops: CDR1 SGHVS, CDR2 FQNEAQ. Here the CDR3 reads CASSRGLANTGELFF. The CDR3 DNA reads as TGTGCCAGCAGCCGAGGACTAGCCAACACCGGGGAGCTGTTTTTT.

This clone was counted ten times or more. The CDR3 sequence is CASSFRLRTSMVDETQYF. DNA of the CDR3: TGTGCCAGCAGCTTCCGACTAAGAACGTCGATGGTCGATGAGACCCAGTACTTC. The chain recombines TRBV5-4 with TRBJ2-5; perhaps TRBD2 as D (5 bases). The CDR3 sequence is 18 residues long. Germline V lookup: CDR1 SGHNT, CDR2 YYREEE (reference sequence). V lost 2 bases and J 5 bases, leaving 25 bases between the germline ends.

The chain combines TRBV4-1 with TRBJ2-1, with a tentative D call TRBD2 (5 bases). The germline V gene encodes CDR1 MGHRA and CDR2 YSYEKL. Trimming pared 1 base from V and 6 bases from J, leaving 7 bases between. CDR3 length: 13 residues. CDR3 amino acids: CASSQAGLNEQFF. For the CDR3, the DNA is TGCGCCAGCAGCCAAGCTGGACTCAATGAGCAGTTCTTC.

The CDR3 sequence is CASRGDYTNEQFF. For the CDR3, the DNA is TGCGCCAGCAGAGGGGACTACACAAATGAGCAGTTCTTC. V is TRBV5-1 and J is TRBJ2-1; 7 nucleotides match TRBD2. The CDR3 loop spans 13 amino acids. Losses at the gene ends were 5 bases for V and 7 bases for J; bases not matched to a gene: 6. Germline CDR1 is SGHRS and CDR2 is YFSETQ.

The J gene is TRBJ1-6, the V gene TRBV28; 11 bases fit TRBD1. The CDR3 extends over 12 amino acids. V gave up 11 bases and J gave up 8 bases; unmatched junction bases: 2. Germline lookup yields CDR1 MDHEN and CDR2 SYDVKM. CDR3 nucleotides: TGTGCCGTGGGACAGGGGGATTCACCCCTCCACTTT. Translated, it gives CAVGQGDSPLHF.

This rearrangement joins TRBV6-5 to TRBJ1-5; D may be TRBD1 (6 bases). CDR1 is MNHEY, CDR2 SVGAGI, per germline. The CDR3 has 14 residues. Trimming stripped 5 bases from V and 9 bases from J, with 17 bases between. CDR3 nucleotides: TGTGCCAGCAGTCGGGACACAGTAGATGGGCCCCAGCATTTT. Its protein product is CASSRDTVDGPQHF.

This rearrangement joins TRBV6-4 to TRBJ1-2; no firm D call. The CDR3 has 13 residues. Trimming pared 2 bases from V and 8 bases from J, leaving 12 bases between. The germline V gene has CDR1 MRHNA and CDR2 SNTAGT. CDR3 nucleotide sequence: TGTGCCAGCAGTGACACGGGATCGGGGGGCTACACCTTC. This sequence encodes CASSDTGSGGYTF.

The chain links TRBV20-1 to TRBJ1-2; TRBD1 is a possible D gene (6 bases). Germline CDR1 and CDR2: DFQATT and SNEGSKA (reference sequence). This CDR3 region has 11 residues. The ends were cut back, 4 bases at V and 7 bases at J, with 10 bases in the middle. CDR3 sequence: CSATPGVGYTF. Written as DNA, the CDR3 is TGCAGTGCTACCCCAGGGGTTGGCTACACCTTC.

The V gene is TRBV27, the J gene TRBJ1-2; TRBD1 aligns across 8 bases. From germline, CDR1 is MNHEY and CDR2 SMNVEV (reference sequence). V gave up 6 bases and J gave up 7 bases; unmatched junction bases: 4. This CDR3 is 12 amino acids long. The CDR3 sequence: CASRGQVGGYTF. In nucleotides, the CDR3 is TGTGCCAGCAGGGGACAGGTCGGTGGCTACACCTTC.

The sample holds one count of this clone. V and J are TRBV27 and TRBJ2-3, with 7 positions matching TRBD1. V shed 2 bases and J 4 bases; nucleotides not matched to a gene: 3. Per the germline V gene, CDR1 is MNHEY and CDR2 is SMNVEV (reference sequence). The length of the CDR3 is 14 residues. The CDR3 sequence: CASSLQGGPDTQYF. CDR3 nucleotide sequence: TGTGCCAGCAGTTTACAAGGGGGCCCAGATACGCAGTATTTT.

J is TRBJ2-1 and V is TRBV5-6, with D perhaps TRBD2 (7 bases). CDR3 length: 12 residues. Trimming removed 4 bases from V and 7 bases from J, with 9 bases in between. Germline V gives CDR1 SGHDT, CDR2 YYEEEE. The CDR3 loop is CASSGGANEQFF. Here the CDR3 DNA reads TGTGCCAGCAGCGGGGGGGCGAATGAGCAGTTCTTC.

The chain recombines TRBV18 with TRBJ1-1; 7 bases agree with TRBD1. This CDR3 is built from 16 residues. The germline V gene encodes CDR1 KGHSH and CDR2 LQKENI. The V and J ends lost 6 bases and 1 base, in that order; junction bases with no gene match: 11. DNA of the CDR3: TGTGCCAGCTCTCCTCCGGGACAGTCTTCGAACACTGAAGCTTTCTTT. Protein: CASSPPGQSSNTEAFF.

The rearrangement uses TRBV14 and TRBJ2-5; D is ambiguous. This CDR3 has 12 residues. V shed 3 bases and J shed 4 bases, with 6 bases lying between them. Germline V CDR1 and CDR2: SGHDN, FVKESK. This CDR3 reads CASSHVRETQYF. The CDR3 DNA reads as TGTGCCAGCAGCCACGTCCGAGAGACCCAGTACTTC. Full variable domain (remainder filled in from reference TRBV14 and TRBJ2-5): EAGVTQFPSHSVIEKGQTVTLRCDPISGHDNLYWYRRVMGKEIKFLLHFVKESKQDESGMPNNRFLAERTGGTYSTLKVQPAELEDSGVYFCASSHVRETQYFGPGTRLLVL.